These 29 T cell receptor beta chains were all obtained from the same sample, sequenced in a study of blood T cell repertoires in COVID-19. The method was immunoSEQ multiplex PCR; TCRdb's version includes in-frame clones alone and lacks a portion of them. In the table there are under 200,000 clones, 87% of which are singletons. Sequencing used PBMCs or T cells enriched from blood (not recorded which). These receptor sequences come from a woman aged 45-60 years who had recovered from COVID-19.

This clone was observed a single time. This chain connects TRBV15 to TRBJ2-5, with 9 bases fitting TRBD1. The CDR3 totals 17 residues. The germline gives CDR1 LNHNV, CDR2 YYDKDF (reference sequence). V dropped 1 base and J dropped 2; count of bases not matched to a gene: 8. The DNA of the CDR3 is TGTGCCACCAGCAGAGCGCAACAGGGGGCTTTGCAAGAGACCCAGTACTTC. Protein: CATSRAQQGALQETQYF.

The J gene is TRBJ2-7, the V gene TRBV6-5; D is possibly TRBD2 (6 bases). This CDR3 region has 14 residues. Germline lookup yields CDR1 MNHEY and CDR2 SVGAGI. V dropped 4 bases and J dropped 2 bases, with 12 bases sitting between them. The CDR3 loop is CASSSPGVTYEQYF. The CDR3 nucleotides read TGTGCCAGCAGTTCTCCGGGGGTCACCTACGAGCAGTACTTC.

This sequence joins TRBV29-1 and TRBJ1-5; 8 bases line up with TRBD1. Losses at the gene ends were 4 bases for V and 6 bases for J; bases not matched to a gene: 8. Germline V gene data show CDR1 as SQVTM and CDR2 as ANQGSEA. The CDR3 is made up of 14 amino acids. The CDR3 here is CSVGTGSSGQPQHF. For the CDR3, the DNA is TGCAGCGTTGGGACAGGGTCGTCCGGTCAGCCCCAGCATTTT.

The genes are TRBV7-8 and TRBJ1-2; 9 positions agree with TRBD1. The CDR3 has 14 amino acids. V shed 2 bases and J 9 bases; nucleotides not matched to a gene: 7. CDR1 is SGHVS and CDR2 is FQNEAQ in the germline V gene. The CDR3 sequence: CASSLLGTGTRYTF. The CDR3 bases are TGTGCCAGCAGCTTATTGGGGACAGGGACCCGCTACACCTTC.

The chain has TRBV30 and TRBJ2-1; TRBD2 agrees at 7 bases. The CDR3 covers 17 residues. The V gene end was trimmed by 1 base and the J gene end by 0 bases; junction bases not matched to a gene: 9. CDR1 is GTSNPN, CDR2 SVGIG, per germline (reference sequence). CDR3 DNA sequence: TGTGCCTGGAGTGACTCACTAGCGTTTGACTCCTACAATGAGCAGTTCTTC. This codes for CAWSDSLAFDSYNEQFF.

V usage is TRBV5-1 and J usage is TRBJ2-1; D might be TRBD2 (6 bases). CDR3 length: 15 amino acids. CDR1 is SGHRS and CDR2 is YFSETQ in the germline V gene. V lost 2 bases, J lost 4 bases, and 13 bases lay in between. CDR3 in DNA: TGCGCCAGCAGCTTCCGGGGGTCCTATTACAATGAGCAGTTCTTC. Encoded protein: CASSFRGSYYNEQFF.

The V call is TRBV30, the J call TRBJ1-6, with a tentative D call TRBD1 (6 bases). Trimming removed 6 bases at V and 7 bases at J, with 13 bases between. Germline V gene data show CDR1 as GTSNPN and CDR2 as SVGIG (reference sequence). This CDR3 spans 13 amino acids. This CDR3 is CACVQGWNSPLHF. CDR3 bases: TGTGCCTGTGTACAGGGTTGGAATTCACCCCTCCACTTT.

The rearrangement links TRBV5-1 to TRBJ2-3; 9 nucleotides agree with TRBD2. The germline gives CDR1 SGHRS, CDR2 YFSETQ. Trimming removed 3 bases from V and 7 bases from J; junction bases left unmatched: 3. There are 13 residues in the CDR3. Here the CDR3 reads CASSYSGGNTQYF. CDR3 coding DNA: TGCGCCAGCAGCTATAGCGGGGGAAATACGCAGTATTTT.

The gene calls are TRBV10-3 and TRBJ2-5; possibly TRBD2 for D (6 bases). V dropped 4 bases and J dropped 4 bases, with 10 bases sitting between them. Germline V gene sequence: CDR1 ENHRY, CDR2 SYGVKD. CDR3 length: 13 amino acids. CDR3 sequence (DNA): TGTGCCATCAGTGGTAATAGCGGAGAGACCCAGTACTTC. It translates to CAISGNSGETQYF.

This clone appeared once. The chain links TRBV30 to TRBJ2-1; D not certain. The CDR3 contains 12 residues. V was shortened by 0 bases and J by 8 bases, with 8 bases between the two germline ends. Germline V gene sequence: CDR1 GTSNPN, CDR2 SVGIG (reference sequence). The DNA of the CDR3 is TGTGCCTGGAGTGTAGGTCGGGATGAGCAGTTCTTC. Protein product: CAWSVGRDEQFF.

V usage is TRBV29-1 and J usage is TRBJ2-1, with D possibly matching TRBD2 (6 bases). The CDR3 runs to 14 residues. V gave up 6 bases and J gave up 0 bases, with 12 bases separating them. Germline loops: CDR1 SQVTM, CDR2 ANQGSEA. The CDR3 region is CSVLVGGSYNEQFF. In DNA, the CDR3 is TGCAGCGTCCTCGTGGGGGGCTCCTACAATGAGCAGTTCTTC.

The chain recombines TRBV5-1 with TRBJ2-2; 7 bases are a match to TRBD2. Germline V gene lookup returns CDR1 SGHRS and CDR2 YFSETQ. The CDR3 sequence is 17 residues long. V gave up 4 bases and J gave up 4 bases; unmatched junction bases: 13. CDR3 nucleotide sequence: TGCGCCAGCAGCGTGTCGCAGATAGCGGGCCTCACCGGGGAGCTGTTTTTT. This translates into CASSVSQIAGLTGELFF.

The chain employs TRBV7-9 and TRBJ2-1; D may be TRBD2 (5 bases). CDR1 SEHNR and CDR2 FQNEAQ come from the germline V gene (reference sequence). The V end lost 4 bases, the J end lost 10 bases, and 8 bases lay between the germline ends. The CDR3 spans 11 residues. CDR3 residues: CASSYDYEQFF. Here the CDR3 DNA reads TGTGCCAGCAGCTATGACTACGAGCAGTTCTTC.

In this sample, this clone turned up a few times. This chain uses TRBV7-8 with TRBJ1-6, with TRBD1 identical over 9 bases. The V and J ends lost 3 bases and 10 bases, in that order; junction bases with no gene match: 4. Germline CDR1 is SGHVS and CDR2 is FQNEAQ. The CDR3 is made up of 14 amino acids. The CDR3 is CASSLDRGWSPLHF. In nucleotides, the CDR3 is TGTGCCAGCAGCTTGGACAGGGGTTGGTCACCCCTCCACTTT.

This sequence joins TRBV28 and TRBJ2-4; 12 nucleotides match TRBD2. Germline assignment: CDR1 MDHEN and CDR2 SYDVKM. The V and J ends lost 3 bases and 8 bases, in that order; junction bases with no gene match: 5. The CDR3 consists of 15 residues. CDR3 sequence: CASSFQTSGRYIQYF. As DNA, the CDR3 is TGTGCCAGCAGTTTTCAGACTAGCGGGAGATACATTCAGTACTTC. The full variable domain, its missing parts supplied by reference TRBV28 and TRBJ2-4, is DVKVTQSSRYLVKRTGEKVFLECVQDMDHENMFWYRQDPGLGLRLIYFSYDVKMKEKGDIPEGYSVSREKKERFSLILESASTNQTSMYLCASSFQTSGRYIQYFGAGTRLSVL.

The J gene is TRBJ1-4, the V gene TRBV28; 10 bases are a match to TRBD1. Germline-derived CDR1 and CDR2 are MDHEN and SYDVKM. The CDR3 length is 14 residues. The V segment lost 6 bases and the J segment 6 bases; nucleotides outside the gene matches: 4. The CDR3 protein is CASRGTGDYEKLFF. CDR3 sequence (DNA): TGTGCCAGCAGGGGGACAGGGGATTATGAAAAACTGTTTTTT. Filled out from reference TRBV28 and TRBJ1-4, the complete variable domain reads DVKVTQSSRYLVKRTGEKVFLECVQDMDHENMFWYRQDPGLGLRLIYFSYDVKMKEKGDIPEGYSVSREKKERFSLILESASTNQTSMYLCASRGTGDYEKLFFGSGTQLSVL.

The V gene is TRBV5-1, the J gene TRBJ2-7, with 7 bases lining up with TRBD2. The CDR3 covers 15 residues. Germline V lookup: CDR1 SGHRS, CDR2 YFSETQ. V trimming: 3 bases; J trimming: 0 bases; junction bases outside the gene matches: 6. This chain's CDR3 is CASSSASGNSYEQYF. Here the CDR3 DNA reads TGCGCCAGCAGCTCGGCAAGCGGGAACTCCTACGAGCAGTACTTC.

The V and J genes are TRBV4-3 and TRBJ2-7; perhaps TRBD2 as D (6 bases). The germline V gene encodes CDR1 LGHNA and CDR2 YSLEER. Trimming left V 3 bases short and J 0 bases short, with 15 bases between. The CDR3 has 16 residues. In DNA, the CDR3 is TGCGCCAGCAGCCAGTACCGGGACTCGCTCTCCTACGAGCAGTACTTC. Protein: CASSQYRDSLSYEQYF.

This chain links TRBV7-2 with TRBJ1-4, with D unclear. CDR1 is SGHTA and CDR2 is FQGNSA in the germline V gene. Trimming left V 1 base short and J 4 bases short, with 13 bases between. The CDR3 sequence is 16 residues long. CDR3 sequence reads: CASSLGPTGGNEKLFF. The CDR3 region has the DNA TGTGCCAGCAGCTTAGGCCCGACGGGTGGTAATGAAAAACTGTTTTTT.

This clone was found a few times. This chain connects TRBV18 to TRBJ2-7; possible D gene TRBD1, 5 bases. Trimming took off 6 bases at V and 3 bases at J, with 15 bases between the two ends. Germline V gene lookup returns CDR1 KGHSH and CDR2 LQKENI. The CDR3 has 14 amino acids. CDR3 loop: CASSPGPTGYEQYF. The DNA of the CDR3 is TGTGCCAGCTCCCCCGGGCCCACAGGCTACGAGCAGTACTTC.

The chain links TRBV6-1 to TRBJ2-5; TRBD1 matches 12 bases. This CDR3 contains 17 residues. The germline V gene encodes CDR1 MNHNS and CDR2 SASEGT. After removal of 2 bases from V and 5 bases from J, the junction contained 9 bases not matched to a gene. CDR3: CASSERRGTGGEETQYF. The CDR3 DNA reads TGTGCCAGCAGTGAACGTCGGGGGACAGGGGGCGAGGAGACCCAGTACTTC.

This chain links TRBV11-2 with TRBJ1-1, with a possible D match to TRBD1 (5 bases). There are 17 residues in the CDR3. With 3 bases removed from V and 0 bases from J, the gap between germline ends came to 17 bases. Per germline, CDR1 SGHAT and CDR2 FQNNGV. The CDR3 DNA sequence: TGTGCCAGCAGCTTCGTAGGGAGGGGTTTCGTGAACACTGAAGCTTTCTTT. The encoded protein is CASSFVGRGFVNTEAFF.

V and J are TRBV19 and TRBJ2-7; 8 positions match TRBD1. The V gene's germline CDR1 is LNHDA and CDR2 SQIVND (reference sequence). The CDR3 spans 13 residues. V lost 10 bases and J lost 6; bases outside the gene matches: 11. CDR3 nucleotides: TGTGCCACATCCGGGACAGGCGATGGCGAGCAGTACTTC. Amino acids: CATSGTGDGEQYF.

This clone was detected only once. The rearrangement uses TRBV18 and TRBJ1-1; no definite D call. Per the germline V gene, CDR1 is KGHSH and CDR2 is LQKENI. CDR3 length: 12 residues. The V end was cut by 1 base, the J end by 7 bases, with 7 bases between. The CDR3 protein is CASSPQEREAFF. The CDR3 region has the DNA TGTGCCAGCTCACCACAGGAGCGTGAAGCTTTCTTT.

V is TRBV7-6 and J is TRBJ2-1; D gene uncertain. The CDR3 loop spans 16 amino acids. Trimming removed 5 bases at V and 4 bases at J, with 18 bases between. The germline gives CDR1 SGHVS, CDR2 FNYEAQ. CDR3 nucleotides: TGTGCCAGCAGCCCCGTGGAGCACCGTGGATACAATGAGCAGTTCTTC. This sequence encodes CASSPVEHRGYNEQFF.

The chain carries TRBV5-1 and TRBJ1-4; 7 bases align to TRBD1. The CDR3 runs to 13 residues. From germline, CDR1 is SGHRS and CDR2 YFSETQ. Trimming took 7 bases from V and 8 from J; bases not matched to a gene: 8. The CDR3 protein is CASRQGGDEKLFF. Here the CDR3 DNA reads TGCGCCAGCCGTCAGGGGGGCGACGAAAAACTGTTTTTT.

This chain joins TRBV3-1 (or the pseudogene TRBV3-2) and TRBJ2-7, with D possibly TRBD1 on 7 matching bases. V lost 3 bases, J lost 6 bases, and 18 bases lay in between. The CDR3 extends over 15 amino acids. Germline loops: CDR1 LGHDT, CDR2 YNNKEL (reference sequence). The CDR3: CASSQGPGGHREQYF. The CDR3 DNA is TGTGCCAGCAGCCAGGGTCCAGGGGGGCACCGCGAGCAGTACTTC.

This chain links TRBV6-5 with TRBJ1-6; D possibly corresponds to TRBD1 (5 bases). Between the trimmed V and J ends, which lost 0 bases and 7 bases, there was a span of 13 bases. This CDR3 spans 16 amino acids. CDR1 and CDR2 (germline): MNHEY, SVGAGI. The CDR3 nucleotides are TGTGCCAGCAGTTACTCGAGTCTCGGGGGGAATTCACCCCTCCACTTT. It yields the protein CASSYSSLGGNSPLHF.

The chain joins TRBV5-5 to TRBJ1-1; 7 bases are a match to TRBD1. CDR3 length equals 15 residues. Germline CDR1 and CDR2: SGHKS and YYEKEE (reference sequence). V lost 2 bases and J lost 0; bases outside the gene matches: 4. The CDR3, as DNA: TGTGCCAGCAGCTTTACAGGGGAGGTGAACACTGAAGCTTTCTTT. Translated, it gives CASSFTGEVNTEAFF.